This TCR beta chain was documented in a study of OX40 agonist ivuxolimab in advanced cancers. Study as a whole: Hepatocellular carcinoma, melanoma, renal cell or head and neck cancer occurred in dose-escalation patients. A partial response was reached by three patients: one with hepatocellular carcinoma and two with cutaneous melanoma. About 42% of patients had received prior checkpoint inhibitor therapy.

Study-level results: Those patients achieving a partial response at 0.1-3.0 mg/kg showed among the lowest clonal expansion.

This CDR3 contains 14 residues. Germline V gives CDR1 SGHRS, CDR2 YFSETQ. This clone has just one count. Its antigen is undetermined. Mismatch with germline at one junction end may stem from a read error. This sample also contains other DNA sequences that code for the same CDR3. This table comes from immunoSEQ multiplex PCR, and its TCRdb copy is limited to in-frame clones, with some not included. The sample shows tens of thousands of clones, less than 90% of them seen only once. Sequencing was performed on CD4+ or CD8+ T cells sorted from blood, taken in a trial of the OX40 agonist ivuxolimab. The V gene is TRBV5-1, the J gene TRBJ2-7; 7 bases agree with TRBD1. This TCR derives from an adult with an advanced solid tumor such as melanoma, head and neck, liver or kidney cancer. CDR3 amino acids: CASSYGDSSYEQYF. The DNA of the CDR3 is TGCGCCAGCAGCTATGGGGACAGCTCCTACGAACAGTACTTC.